This section outlines one TCR beta chain sequence together with its context. Germline loops: CDR1 MDHEN, CDR2 SYDVKM. The length of the CDR3 is 13 residues. The V and J ends lost 2 bases and 2 bases respectively, with 6 bases between them. Sequencing was performed with immunoSEQ multiplex PCR; in TCRdb, only in-frame clones are kept and a portion is missing. The profile shows around 480,000 clones, about 90% of them singletons. The source of the sample is a study of blood T cell repertoires in COVID-19. Overall study context: Sample material is recorded as cDNA or gDNA derived from T cells, B-cell-depleted T cells, or PBMCs.

The TCR comes from a young woman who had recovered from COVID-19. V is TRBV28 and J is TRBJ1-2; D call uncertain. The sample was PBMCs or T cells enriched from blood (not recorded which). CDR3 sequence reads: CASSLPGNYGYTF. The CDR3 DNA reads as TGTGCCAGCAGTTTACCGGGGAACTATGGCTACACCTTC.